This TCR beta chain was identified in a study of T-cell reconstitution after alpha-beta-depleted transplantation in children. Study outcomes and limitations: A year had passed since transplant, and T-cell counts and diversity by then came mostly from newly produced T cells.

The TCRbeta library was prepared with unique molecular identifiers. TCRdb used MiXCR to reprocess the PCR reads, holding one entry per CDR3 protein. This table has approximately 220,000 distinct CDR3 sequences, over 15% appearing once. A word on this clonotype: As yet, its antigen is unknown.

The germline gives CDR1 LNHDA, CDR2 SQIVND (reference sequence). The CDR3 has 16 amino acids. The junction had 15 bases not matched to a gene; V was cut back by 8 bases and J by 6 bases. The material was PBMCs, mostly from graft donor cells, obtained 360 days after TCRalphabeta/CD19-depleted stem cell transplant. The chain has TRBV19 and TRBJ2-7; 11 bases are a match to TRBD2. The clonotype comes from a male patient aged 2-15 years who had a stem cell transplant for acute lymphoblastic leukemia, so the T cells may come from the graft donor. The CDR3 region is CASRPLGTSGEGEQYF. CDR3 nucleotides: TGTGCCAGTCGCCCCCTCGGGACTAGCGGTGAGGGCGAGCAGTACTTC.